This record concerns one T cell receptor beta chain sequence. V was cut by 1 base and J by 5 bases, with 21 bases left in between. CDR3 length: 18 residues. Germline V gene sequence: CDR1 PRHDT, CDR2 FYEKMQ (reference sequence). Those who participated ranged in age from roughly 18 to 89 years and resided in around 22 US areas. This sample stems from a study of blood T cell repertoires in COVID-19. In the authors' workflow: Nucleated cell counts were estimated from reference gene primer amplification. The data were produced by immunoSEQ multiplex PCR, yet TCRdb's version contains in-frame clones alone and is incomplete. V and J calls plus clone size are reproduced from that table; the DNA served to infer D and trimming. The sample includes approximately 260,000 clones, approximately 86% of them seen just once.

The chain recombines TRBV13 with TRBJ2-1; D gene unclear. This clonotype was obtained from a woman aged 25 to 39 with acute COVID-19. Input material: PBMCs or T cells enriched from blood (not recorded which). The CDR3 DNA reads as TGTGCCAGCAGCTTAGTTACACCTCCGAATTTCAATAACAATGAGCAGTTCTTC. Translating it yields CASSLVTPPNFNNNEQFF.